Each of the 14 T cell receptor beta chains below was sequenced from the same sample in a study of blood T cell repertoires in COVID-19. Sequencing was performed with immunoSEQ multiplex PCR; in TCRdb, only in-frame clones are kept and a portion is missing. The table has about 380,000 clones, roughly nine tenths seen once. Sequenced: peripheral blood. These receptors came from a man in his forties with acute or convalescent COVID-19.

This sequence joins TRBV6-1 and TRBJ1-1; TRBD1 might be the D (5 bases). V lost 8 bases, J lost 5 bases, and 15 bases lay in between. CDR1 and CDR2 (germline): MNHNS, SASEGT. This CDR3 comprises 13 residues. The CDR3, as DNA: TGTGCCAGCTTCAGGGCCCTGGGGACTGAAGCTTTCTTT. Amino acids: CASFRALGTEAFF.

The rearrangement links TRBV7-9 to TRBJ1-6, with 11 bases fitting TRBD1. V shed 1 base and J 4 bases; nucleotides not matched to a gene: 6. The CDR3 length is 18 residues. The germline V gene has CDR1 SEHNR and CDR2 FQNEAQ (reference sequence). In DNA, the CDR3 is TGTGCCAGCAGCTTAGATCGGGACAGGGGGGAATATAATTCACCCCTCCACTTT. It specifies CASSLDRDRGEYNSPLHF.

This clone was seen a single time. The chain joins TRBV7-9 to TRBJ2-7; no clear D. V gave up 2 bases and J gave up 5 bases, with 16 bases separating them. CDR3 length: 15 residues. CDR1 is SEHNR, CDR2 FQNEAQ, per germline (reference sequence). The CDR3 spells CASSLSFRVLDEQYF. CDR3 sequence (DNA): TGTGCCAGCAGCTTAAGTTTCCGGGTGTTAGACGAGCAGTACTTC.

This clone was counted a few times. CDR3 amino acids: CASSPGTSGIYEQYF. CDR3 coding DNA: TGCGCCAGCAGCCCCGGGACTAGCGGGATATACGAGCAGTACTTC. This chain uses TRBV5-1 with TRBJ2-7, with 13 bases matching TRBD2. The CDR3 runs to 15 residues. Germline assignment: CDR1 SGHRS and CDR2 YFSETQ. V was clipped by 4 bases and J by 4 bases; unmatched bases: 5.

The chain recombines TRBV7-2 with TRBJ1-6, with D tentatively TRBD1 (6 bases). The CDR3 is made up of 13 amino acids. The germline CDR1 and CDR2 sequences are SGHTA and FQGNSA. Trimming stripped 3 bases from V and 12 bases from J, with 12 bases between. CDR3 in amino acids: CASSLRTGLPLHF. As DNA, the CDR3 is TGTGCCAGCAGCTTGAGAACAGGGCTACCCCTCCACTTT.

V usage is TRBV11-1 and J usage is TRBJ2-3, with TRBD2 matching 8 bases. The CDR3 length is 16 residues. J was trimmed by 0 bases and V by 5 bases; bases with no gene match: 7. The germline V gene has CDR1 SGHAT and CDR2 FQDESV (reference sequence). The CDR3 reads CASSPSSGLSTDTQYF. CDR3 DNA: TGTGCCAGCAGCCCCTCTAGCGGGTTAAGCACAGATACGCAGTATTTT.

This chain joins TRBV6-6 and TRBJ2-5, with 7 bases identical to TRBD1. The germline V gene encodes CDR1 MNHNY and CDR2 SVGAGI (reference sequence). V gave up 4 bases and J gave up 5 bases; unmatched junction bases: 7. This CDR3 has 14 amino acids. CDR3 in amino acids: CASSSDRVQETQYF. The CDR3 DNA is TGTGCCAGCAGTTCTGACAGGGTACAGGAGACCCAGTACTTC.

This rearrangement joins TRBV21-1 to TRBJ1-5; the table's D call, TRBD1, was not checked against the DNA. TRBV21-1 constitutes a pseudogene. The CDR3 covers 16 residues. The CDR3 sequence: CASSIRDRGRVQPQHF. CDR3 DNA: TGTGCCAGCAGCATCAGGGACAGGGGGCGCGTTCAGCCCCAGCATTTT.

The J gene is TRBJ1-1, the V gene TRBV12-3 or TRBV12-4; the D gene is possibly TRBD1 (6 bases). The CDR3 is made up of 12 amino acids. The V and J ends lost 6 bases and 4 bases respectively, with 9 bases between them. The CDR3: CASSQTGTEAFF. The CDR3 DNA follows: TGTGCCAGCAGCCAGACAGGCACTGAAGCTTTCTTT.

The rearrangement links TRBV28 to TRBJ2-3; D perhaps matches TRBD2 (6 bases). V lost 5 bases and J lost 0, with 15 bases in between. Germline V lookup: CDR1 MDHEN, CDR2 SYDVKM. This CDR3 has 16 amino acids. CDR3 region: CASSQTSHISTDTQYF. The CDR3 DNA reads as TGTGCCAGCAGTCAGACTAGTCACATTAGCACAGATACGCAGTATTTT.

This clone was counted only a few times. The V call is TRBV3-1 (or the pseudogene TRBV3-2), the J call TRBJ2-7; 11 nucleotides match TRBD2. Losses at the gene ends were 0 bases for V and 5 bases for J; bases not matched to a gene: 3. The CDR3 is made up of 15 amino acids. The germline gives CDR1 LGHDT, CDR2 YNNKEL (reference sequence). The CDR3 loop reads CASSQDRLAGHEQYF. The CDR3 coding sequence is TGTGCCAGCAGCCAAGATCGACTAGCGGGACACGAGCAGTACTTC.

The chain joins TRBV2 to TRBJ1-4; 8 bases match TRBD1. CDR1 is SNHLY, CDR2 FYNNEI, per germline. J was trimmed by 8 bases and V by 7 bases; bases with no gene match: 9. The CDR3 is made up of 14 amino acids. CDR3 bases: TGTGCCAGCAATCTCAGGGGGCCCGGCGAAAAACTGTTTTTT. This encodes CASNLRGPGEKLFF.

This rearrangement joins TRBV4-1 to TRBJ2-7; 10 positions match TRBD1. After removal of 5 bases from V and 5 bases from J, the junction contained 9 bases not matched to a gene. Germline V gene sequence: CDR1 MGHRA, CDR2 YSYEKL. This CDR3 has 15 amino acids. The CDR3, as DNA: TGCGCCAGCAGCTTCCGGACAGGGGGAGCCGACGAGCAGTACTTC. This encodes CASSFRTGGADEQYF.

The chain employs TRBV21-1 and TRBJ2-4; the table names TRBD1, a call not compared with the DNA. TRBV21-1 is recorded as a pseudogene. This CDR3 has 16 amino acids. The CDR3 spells CASSPTVRLAKNIQYF. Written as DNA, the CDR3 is TGTGCCAGCAGCCCGACGGTCAGGCTAGCCAAAAACATTCAGTACTTC.